In its sample, the clone carrying this T cell receptor beta chain was seen a few times. Its antigen is not known. This may be a read error, as it is one base from a much larger clone. These data originate in a study of regulatory T cells in long-lasting Graves disease. Study-level results: Compared with new cases, persistent Graves' patients showed reduced TCR diversity.

Time point: newly diagnosed GD, antithyroid drugs for less than 3 months. Scientists built the TCR library using RNA that was extracted from PBMCs. Patient provenance is recorded as an endocrinology department in Xi'an, China. The germline V gene has CDR1 MNHNS and CDR2 SASEGT. CDR3 length equals 14 residues. V was cut by 5 bases and J by 3 bases, with 14 bases left in between. The authors built TCR beta libraries using iRepertoire HTBI primers and Arm-PCR of CDR3 regions. Authors' analysis steps: The study identified more than 55 TRBV and more than 11 TRBJ segments across samples. TCRdb reanalysed the multiplex PCR reads using MiXCR and keeps one entry per CDR3 protein. It is TCRdb's table, rather than the study itself, that gives the V and J calls and clone size. The sample contains hundreds of thousands of distinct CDR3 sequences, roughly 15% of which appear only once. These data were also filed under a second study, of T cells in Graves' hyperthyroidism and ophthalmopathy. That paper states: The blood repertoire included most of the expanded thyroid clonotypes above 0.001.

The rearrangement links TRBV6-1 to TRBJ2-7, with TRBD2 as a possible D gene (6 bases). The sequence came from a woman aged 35-65 years with Graves disease. Specimen: peripheral blood mononuclear cells (PBMCs), collected at new diagnosis, from a patient treated with antithyroid drugs. As DNA, the CDR3 is TGTGCCAGCAGTCAGATCGGACTAAGCTACGAGCAGTACTTC. Its translation: CASSQIGLSYEQYF.